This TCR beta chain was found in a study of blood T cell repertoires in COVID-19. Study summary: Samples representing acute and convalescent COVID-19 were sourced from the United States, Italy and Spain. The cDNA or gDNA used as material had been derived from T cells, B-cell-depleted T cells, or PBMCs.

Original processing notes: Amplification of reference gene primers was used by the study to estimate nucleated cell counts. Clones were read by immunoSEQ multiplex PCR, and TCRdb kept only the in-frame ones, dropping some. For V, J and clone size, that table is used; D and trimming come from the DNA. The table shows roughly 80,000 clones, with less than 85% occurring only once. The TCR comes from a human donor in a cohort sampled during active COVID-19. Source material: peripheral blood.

CDR3 bases: TGTGCCAGCAGTTCACAGGGACAGGGTTTCCTTGGCTACACCTTC. The encoded protein is CASSSQGQGFLGYTF. This sequence joins TRBV28 and TRBJ1-2, with TRBD1 matching 9 bases. The CDR3 sequence is 15 residues long. The V gene's germline CDR1 is MDHEN and CDR2 SYDVKM. V dropped 4 bases and J dropped 7; count of bases not matched to a gene: 10.